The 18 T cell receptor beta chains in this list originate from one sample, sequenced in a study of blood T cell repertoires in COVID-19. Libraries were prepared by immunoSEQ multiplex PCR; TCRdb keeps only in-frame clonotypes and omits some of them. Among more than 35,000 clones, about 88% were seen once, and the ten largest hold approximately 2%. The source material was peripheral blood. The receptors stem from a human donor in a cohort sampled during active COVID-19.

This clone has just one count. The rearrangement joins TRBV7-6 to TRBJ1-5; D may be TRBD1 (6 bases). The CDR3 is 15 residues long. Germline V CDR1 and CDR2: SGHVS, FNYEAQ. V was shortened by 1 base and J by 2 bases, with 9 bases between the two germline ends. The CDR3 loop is CASSLEQGGNQPQHF. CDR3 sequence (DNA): TGTGCCAGCAGCTTAGAACAGGGAGGCAATCAGCCCCAGCATTTT.

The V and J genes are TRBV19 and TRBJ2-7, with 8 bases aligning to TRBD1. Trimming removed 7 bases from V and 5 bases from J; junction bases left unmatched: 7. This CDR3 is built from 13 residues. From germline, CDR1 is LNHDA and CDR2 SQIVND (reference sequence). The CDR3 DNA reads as TGTGCCAGTACTCCACCAGGGGGCAACGAGCAGTACTTC. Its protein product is CASTPPGGNEQYF.

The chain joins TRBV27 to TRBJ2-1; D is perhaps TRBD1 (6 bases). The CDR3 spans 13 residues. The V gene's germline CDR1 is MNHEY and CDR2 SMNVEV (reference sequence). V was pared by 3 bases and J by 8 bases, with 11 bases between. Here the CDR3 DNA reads TGTGCCAGCAGTTTTTACTACAGGGATGAGCAGTTCTTC. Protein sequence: CASSFYYRDEQFF.

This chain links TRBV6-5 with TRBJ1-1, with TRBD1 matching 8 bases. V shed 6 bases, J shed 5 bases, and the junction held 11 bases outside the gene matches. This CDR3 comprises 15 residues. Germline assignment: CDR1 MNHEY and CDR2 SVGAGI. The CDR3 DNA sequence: TGTGCCAGCAGACCTTCGACAGGGGTGGGGACTGAAGCTTTCTTT. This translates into CASRPSTGVGTEAFF.

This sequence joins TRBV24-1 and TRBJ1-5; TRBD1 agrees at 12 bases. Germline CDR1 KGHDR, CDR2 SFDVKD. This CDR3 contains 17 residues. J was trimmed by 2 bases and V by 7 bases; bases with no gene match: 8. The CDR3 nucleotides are TGTGCCACCAGGGGACAGGGGGCAGGTTTTGGCAATCAGCCCCAGCATTTT. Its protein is CATRGQGAGFGNQPQHF.

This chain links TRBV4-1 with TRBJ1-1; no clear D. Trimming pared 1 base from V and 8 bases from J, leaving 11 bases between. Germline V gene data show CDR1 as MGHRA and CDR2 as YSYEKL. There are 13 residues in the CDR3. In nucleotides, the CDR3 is TGCGCCAGCAGCCAAGTGGAGGAGGAAGAAGCTTTCTTT. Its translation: CASSQVEEEEAFF.

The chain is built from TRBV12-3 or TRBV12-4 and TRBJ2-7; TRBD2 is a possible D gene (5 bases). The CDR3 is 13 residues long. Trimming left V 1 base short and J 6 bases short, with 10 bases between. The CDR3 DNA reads TGTGCCAGCAGTTTAGTTCCTAGCTCCGAGCAGTACTTC. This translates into CASSLVPSSEQYF.

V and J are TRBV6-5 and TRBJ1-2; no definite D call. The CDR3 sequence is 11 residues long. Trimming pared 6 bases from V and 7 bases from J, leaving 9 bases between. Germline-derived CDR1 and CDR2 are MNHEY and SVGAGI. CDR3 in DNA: TGTGCCAGCAGCGGACTGGGTGGCTACACCTTC. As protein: CASSGLGGYTF.

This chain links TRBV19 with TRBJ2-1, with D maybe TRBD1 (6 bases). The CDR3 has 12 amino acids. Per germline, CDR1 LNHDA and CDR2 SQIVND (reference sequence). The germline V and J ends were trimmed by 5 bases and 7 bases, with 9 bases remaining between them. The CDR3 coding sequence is TGTGCCAGTAGTGATACAGGGAATGAGCAGTTCTTC. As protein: CASSDTGNEQFF.

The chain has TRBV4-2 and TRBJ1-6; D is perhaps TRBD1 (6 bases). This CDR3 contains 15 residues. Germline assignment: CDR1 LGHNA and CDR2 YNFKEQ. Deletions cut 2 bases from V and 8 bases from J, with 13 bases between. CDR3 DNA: TGTGCCAGCAGCCAATCCAAGCCAGGGGATTCACCCCTCCACTTT. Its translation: CASSQSKPGDSPLHF.

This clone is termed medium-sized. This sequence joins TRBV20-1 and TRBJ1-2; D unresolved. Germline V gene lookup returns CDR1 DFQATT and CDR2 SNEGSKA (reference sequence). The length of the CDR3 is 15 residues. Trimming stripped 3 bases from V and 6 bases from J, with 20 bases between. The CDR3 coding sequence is TGCAGTGCTAGTCTCGCTCGGTTCCGAGGGCATGGCTACACCTTC. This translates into CSASLARFRGHGYTF.

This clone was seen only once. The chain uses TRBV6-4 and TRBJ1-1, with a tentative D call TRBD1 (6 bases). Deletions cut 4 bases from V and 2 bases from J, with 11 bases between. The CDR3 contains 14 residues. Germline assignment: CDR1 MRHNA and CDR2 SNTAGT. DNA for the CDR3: TGTGCCAGCAGTGTGATAGGGGGTAACACTGAAGCTTTCTTT. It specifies CASSVIGGNTEAFF.

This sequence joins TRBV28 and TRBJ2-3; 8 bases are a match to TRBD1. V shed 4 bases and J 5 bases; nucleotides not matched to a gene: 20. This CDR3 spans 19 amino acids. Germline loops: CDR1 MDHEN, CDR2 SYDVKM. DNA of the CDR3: TGTGCCAGCAGTTCCTCCCTGTGGGCAGGGGGCGCGACGGGAGATACGCAGTATTTT. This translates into CASSSSLWAGGATGDTQYF.

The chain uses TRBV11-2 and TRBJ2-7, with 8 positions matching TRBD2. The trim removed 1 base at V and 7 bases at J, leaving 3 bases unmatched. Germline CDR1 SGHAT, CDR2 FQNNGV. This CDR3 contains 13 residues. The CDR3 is CASSLAGGQEQYF. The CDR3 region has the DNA TGTGCCAGCAGCTTAGCGGGGGGGCAAGAGCAGTACTTC.

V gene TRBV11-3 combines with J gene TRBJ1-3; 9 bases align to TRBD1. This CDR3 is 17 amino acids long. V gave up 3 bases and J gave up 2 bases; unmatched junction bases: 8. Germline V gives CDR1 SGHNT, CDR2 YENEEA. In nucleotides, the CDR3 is TGTGCCAGCAGCTTGCCCCCCAACAGGGGGCCTGGAAACACCATATATTTT. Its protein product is CASSLPPNRGPGNTIYF.

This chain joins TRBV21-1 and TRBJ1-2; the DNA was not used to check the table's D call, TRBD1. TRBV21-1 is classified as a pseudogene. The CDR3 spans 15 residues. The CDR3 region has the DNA TGTGCCAGCAGCACCCGGGACAGGGATGACTATGGCTACACCTTC. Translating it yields CASSTRDRDDYGYTF.

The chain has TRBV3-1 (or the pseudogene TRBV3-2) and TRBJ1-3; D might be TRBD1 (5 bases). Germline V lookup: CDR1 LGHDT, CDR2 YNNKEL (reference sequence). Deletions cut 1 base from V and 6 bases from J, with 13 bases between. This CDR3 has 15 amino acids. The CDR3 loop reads CASSQVQGLPNTIYF. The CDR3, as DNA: TGTGCCAGCAGCCAAGTTCAGGGCCTCCCAAACACCATATATTTT.

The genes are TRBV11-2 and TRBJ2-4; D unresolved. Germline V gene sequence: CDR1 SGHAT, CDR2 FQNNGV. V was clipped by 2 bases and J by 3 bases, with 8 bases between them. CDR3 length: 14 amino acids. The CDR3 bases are TGTGCCAGCAGCTTAATGGCCAGCAAAAACATTCAGTACTTC. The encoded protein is CASSLMASKNIQYF.